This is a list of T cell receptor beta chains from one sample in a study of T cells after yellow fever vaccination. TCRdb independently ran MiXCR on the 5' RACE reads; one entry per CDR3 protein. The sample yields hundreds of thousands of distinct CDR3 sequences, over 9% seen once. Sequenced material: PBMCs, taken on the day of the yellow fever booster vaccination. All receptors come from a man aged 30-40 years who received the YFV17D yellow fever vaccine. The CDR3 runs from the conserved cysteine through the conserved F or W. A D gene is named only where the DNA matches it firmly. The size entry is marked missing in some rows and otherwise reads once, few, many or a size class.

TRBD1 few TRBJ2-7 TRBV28 TGTGCCAGCAGTCCACTCTTGGGCCGGGACAGAGGCTACGAGCAGTACTTC CASSPLLGRDRGYEQYF
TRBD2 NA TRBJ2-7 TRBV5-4 TGTGCCAGCAGCCGGGCTCAGAGCGTAGCGGGGGCCTACGAGCAGTACTTC CASSRAQSVAGAYEQYF
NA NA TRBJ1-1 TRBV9 TGTGCCAGCAGCGCCGGAGGGACGGCAAACACTGAAGCTTTCTTT CASSAGGTANTEAFF
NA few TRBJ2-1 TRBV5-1 TGCGCCAGCAGCTTGGCAACCGCGAATGAGCAGTTCTTC CASSLATANEQFF
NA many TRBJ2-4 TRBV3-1 TGTGCCAGCAGCCAAGACCCCGAGGGAAACATTCAGTACTTC CASSQDPEGNIQYF
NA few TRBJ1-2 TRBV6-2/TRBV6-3 TGTGCCAGCAGTGAGCCCTGGCAGGTGGGCTACACCTTC CASSEPWQVGYTF
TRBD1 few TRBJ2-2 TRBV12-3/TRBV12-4 TGTGCCAGCAGTTTCGGGACAGGGCCCGGGGAGCTGTTTTTT CASSFGTGPGELFF
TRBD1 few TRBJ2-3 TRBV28 TGTGCCGGCAGGGGGACCGGCACAGATACGCAGTATTTT CAGRGTGTDTQYF
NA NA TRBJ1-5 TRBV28 TGTGCCAGCAGCCCTTTAGCAGGGGTCAATCAGCCCCAGCATTTT CASSPLAGVNQPQHF
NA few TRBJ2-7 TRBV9 TGTGCCAGCAGCCTTAAGGTAGAGACAACCGAGCAGTACTTC CASSLKVETTEQYF
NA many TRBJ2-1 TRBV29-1 TGCAGCGGTGAACTGCGGGAAAGGGGTGAGCAGTTCTTC CSGELRERGEQFF
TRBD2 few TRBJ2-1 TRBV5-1 TGCGCCAGCGGGGGGACTAGCGGGAGTAATTACAATGAGCAGTTCTTC CASGGTSGSNYNEQFF
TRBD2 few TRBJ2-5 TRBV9 TGTGCCAGCAGTTGGACCGGGACTAGCGGCCAAGAGACCCAGTACTTC CASSWTGTSGQETQYF
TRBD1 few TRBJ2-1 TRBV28 TGTGCCAGCAGTCCGGACAGGGGCTACAATGAGCAGTTCTTC CASSPDRGYNEQFF
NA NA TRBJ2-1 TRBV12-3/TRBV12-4 TGTGCCAGCAGTTTAGAAGGGGGAGTGGAGGGTGAGCAGTTCTTC CASSLEGGVEGEQFF
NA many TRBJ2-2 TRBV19 TGTGCCAGTAGTATGGGATCCGGGAGAGCGGCCGGGGAGCTGTTTTTT CASSMGSGRAAGELFF
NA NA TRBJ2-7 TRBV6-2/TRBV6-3 TGTGCCAGCAGTTACGGGTGGGAGAAGGACTACGAGCAGTACTTC CASSYGWEKDYEQYF
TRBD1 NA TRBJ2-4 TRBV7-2 TGTGCCAGCAGCTTGGACAGGGCCGAAAACATTCAGTACTTC CASSLDRAENIQYF
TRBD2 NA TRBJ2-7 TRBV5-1 TGCGCCAGCAGCCTAACCAGATTAGCGGGAGGGCTGAACTACGAGCAGTACTTC CASSLTRLAGGLNYEQYF
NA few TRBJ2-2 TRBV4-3 TGCGCCAGCAGCCACACAGGTTCCACCGGGGAGCTGTTTTTT CASSHTGSTGELFF
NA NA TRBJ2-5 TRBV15 TGTGCCACCAGCAGAGGTGGGGAGACCCAGTACTTC CATSRGGETQYF
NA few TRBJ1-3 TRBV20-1 TGCAGTGCTAGAAGGGGGACTGACTCTGGAAACACCATATATTTT CSARRGTDSGNTIYF
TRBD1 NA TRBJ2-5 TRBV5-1 TGCGCCAGCAGCGCCGACAGGGGCAAGACCCAGTACTTC CASSADRGKTQYF
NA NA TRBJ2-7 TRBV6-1 TGTGCCAGCAGTGACCTTAGACAGGCGGACTACGAGCAGTACTTC CASSDLRQADYEQYF
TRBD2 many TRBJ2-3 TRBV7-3 TGTGCCAGCAGCATCGGACTAGCGGGAGGCACAGATACGCAGTATTTT CASSIGLAGGTDTQYF
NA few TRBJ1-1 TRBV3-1 TGTGCCAGCACCAGCCAGGCTGCCATGAACACTGAAGCTTTCTTT CASTSQAAMNTEAFF
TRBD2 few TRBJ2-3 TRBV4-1 TGCGCCAGCAGCCTTCGAGGAGCGGGAGGGCAGCCAGATACGCAGTATTTT CASSLRGAGGQPDTQYF
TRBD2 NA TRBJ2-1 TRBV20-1 TGCAGCGTTAGGGTGCCTAGCGGGAACCCATACAATGAGCAGTTCTTC CSVRVPSGNPYNEQFF
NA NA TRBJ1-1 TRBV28 TGTGCCAGCAGTTCAGGGGTCCGAAACACTGAAGCTTTCTTT CASSSGVRNTEAFF
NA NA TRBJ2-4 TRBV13 TGTGCCAGCAGCTTAGTCGAAGCCAAAAACATTCAGTACTTC CASSLVEAKNIQYF
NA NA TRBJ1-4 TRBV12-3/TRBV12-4 TGTGCCAGCAGTTCGTGGACCGCCGGGGTGTTTTTT CASSSWTAGVFF
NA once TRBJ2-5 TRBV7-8 TGTGCCAGCAGCCAAAGGTTCTGGGAGCGGGAGACCCAGTACTTC CASSQRFWERETQYF
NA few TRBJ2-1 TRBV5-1 TGCGCCAGCAGCTTGGGGCGGGATACTCTCGATGAGCAGTTCTTC CASSLGRDTLDEQFF
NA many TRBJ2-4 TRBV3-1 TGTGCCAGCAGCCAAGGAATACTAGCCAAAAACATTCAGTACTTC CASSQGILAKNIQYF
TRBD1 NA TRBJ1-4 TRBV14 TGTGCCAGCAGCCAAACAGGGGGGACAACTAATGAAAAACTGTTTTTT CASSQTGGTTNEKLFF
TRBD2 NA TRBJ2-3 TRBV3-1 TGTGCCTCCAGCCAGGAGACCGCTAGCGGGGGGTTGAAAGATACGCAGTATTTT CASSQETASGGLKDTQYF